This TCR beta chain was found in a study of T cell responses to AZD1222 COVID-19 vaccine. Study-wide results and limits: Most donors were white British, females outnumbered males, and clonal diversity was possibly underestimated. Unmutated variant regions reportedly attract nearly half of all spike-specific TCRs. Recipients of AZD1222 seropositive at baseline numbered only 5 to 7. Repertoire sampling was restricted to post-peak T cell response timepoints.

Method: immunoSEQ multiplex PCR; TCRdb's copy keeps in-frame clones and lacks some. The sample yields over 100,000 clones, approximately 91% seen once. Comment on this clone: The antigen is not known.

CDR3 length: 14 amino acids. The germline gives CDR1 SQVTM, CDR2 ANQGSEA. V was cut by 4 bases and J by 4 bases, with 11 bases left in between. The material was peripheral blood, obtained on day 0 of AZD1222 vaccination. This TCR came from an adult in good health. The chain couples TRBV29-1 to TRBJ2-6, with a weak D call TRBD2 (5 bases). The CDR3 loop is CSVVAGVGANVLTF. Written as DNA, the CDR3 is TGCAGCGTTGTGGCCGGGGTCGGGGCCAACGTCCTGACTTTC.